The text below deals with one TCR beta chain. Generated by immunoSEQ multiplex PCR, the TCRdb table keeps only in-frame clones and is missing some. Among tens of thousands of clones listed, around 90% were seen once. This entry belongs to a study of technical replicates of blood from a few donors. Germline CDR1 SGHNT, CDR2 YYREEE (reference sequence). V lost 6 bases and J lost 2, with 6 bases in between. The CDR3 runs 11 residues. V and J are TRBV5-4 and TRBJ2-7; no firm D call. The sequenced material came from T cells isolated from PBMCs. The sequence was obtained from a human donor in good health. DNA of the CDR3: TGTGCCAGCACCCCAGCCTACGAGCAGTACTTC. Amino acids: CASTPAYEQYF.